The 2 T cell receptor beta chains given below trace back to one sample, sequenced in a study of cytomegalovirus exposure and HLA in healthy donors. Researchers ran the PCR with 60 Vbeta and 13 Jbeta primers. The table came from immunoSEQ multiplex PCR; TCRdb's copy has only in-frame clones and leaves some out. The data show about 85,000 clones, 75% to 85% seen once. The sample consisted of PBMCs. These receptor sequences come from a man aged 50 or older in good health and CMV-seropositive.

The V gene is TRBV5-1, the J gene TRBJ2-3, with D tentatively TRBD2 (6 bases). The CDR3 has 15 amino acids. Per the germline V gene, CDR1 is SGHRS and CDR2 is YFSETQ. Trimming stripped 0 bases from V and 1 base from J, with 9 bases between. The CDR3 nucleotides read TGCGCCAGCAGCTTGGAGAAGCGGGGCACAGATACGCAGTATTTT. Translation gives CASSLEKRGTDTQYF.

The CDR3 spells CASSPERTGGNTGELFF. For the CDR3, the DNA is TGTGCCAGTAGTCCAGAGCGGACAGGGGGAAACACCGGGGAGCTGTTTTTT. The gene calls are TRBV19 and TRBJ2-2; 10 bases map to TRBD1. Germline CDR1 LNHDA, CDR2 SQIVND (reference sequence). V shed 5 bases and J 2 bases; nucleotides not matched to a gene: 8. The CDR3 sequence is 17 residues long. Variable domain in full (rest from reference TRBV19 and TRBJ2-2): DGGITQSPKYLFRKEGQNVTLSCEQNLNHDAMYWYRQDPGQGLRLIYYSQIVNDFQKGDIAEGYSVSREKKESFPLTVTSAQKNPTAFYLCASSPERTGGNTGELFFGEGSRLTVL.